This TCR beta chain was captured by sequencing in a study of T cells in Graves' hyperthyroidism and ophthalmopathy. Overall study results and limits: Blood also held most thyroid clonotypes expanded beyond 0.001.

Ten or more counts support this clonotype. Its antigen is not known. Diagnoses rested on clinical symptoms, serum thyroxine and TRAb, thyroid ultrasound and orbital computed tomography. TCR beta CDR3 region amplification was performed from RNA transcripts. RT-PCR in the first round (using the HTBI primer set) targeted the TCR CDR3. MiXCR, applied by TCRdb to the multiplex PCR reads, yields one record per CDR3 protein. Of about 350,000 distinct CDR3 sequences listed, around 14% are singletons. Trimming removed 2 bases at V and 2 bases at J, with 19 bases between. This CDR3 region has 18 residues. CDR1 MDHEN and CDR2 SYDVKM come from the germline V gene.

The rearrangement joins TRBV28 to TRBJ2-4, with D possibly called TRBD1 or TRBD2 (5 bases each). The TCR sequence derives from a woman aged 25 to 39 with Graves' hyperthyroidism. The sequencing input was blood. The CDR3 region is CASSLSLRGGLSKNIQYF. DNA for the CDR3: TGTGCCAGCAGTTTAAGCCTCCGTGGGGGTCTTTCCAAAAACATTCAGTACTTC.